These 13 T cell receptor beta chains share one sample of origin, sequenced in a study of CD8+ T cells in alopecia areata. Isolated RNA was reverse transcribed into cDNA used as the sequencing template. The data were produced by immunoSEQ multiplex PCR, yet TCRdb's version contains in-frame clones alone and is incomplete. The repertoire holds approximately 160,000 clones, with 60% as singletons. Treatment noted: oral pan-JAK inhibitor, 5-10 mg twice daily. This specimen consisted of CD4+ T cells sorted from blood, obtained at week 24, from a patient treated with tofacitinib. These receptors came from a human donor with alopecia areata.

This clone has more than one count but fewer than ten. The same CDR3 also results from other DNA sequences found in this sample. The J gene is TRBJ2-5, the V gene TRBV20-1; perhaps D is TRBD1 or TRBD2 (5 bases each). Germline lookup yields CDR1 DFQATT and CDR2 SNEGSKA (reference sequence). Trimming shortened V by 3 bases and J by 5 bases, and 7 bases separated the two germline ends. The CDR3 is 11 residues long. The CDR3 spells CSARGEETQYF. CDR3 sequence (DNA): TGCAGTGCTAGGGGGGAGGAGACCCAGTACTTC.

This CDR3 reads CATSSKTEETQYF. The DNA for the CDR3 is TGTGCCACCAGCAGCAAGACAGAAGAGACCCAGTACTTC. V gene TRBV15 combines with J gene TRBJ2-5; weak D call: TRBD1 (5 bases). The CDR3 is made up of 13 amino acids. V dropped 3 bases and J dropped 3 bases, with 8 bases sitting between them. Germline V gene lookup returns CDR1 LNHNV and CDR2 YYDKDF (reference sequence). Complete variable domain (other parts from reference TRBV15 and TRBJ2-5): DAMVIQNPRYQVTQFGKPVTLSCSQTLNHNVMYWYQQKSSQAPKLLFHYYDKDFNNEADTPDNFQSRRPNTSFCFLDIRSPGLGDTAMYLCATSSKTEETQYFGPGTRLLVL.

This clone was detected a few times. J is TRBJ2-7 and V is TRBV10-3; 8 positions match TRBD1. Germline lookup yields CDR1 ENHRY and CDR2 SYGVKD. J lost 2 bases, V lost 3 bases, and 6 bases had no gene match. The CDR3 is made up of 15 amino acids. The CDR3 is CAISDGTGGTYEQYF. The CDR3, as DNA: TGTGCCATCAGTGACGGGACAGGCGGGACCTACGAGCAGTACTTC.

The chain joins TRBV29-1 to TRBJ1-1, with 7 bases matching TRBD1. The V gene's germline CDR1 is SQVTM and CDR2 ANQGSEA. CDR3 size: 13 residues. After removal of 7 bases from V and 1 base from J, the junction contained 6 bases not matched to a gene. The CDR3 protein is CSARTGPNTEAFF. In DNA form, the CDR3 reads TGCAGCGCACGGACAGGACCGAACACTGAAGCTTTCTTT.

The chain joins TRBV20-1 to TRBJ1-2; TRBD1 aligns across 9 bases. CDR1 DFQATT and CDR2 SNEGSKA come from the germline V gene (reference sequence). J gave up 7 bases and V 6 bases, and 3 bases lay outside the gene matches. CDR3 length equals 11 residues. The CDR3 bases are TGCAGTGCCACGGACAGGGGTGGCTACACCTTC. Its translation: CSATDRGGYTF.

The J gene is TRBJ2-5, the V gene TRBV10-2, with D perhaps given as TRBD1 or TRBD2 (6 bases each). The end of the DNA aligns better with TRBJ2-7, so the J call may be wrong. Germline lookup yields CDR1 WSHSY and CDR2 SAAADI. The CDR3 totals 14 residues. CDR3 in DNA: TGCGCCAGCAGTGAGTTCGGGGGCACCTACGAGCAGTACTTC. As protein: CASSEFGGTYEQYF.

The V call is TRBV29-1, the J call TRBJ2-7; 10 positions match TRBD1. From germline, CDR1 is SQVTM and CDR2 ANQGSEA. V trimming: 6 bases; J trimming: 4 bases; junction bases outside the gene matches: 3. The CDR3 spans 12 residues. In DNA form, the CDR3 reads TGCAGCGTCGGACAGGGGGAGTACGAGCAGTACTTC. Its translation: CSVGQGEYEQYF.

V and J are TRBV15 and TRBJ1-2, with D possibly TRBD1 on 6 matching bases. Trimming stripped 3 bases from V and 2 bases from J, with 10 bases between. The CDR3 loop spans 14 amino acids. CDR1 and CDR2 from the germline V gene are LNHNV and YYDKDF (reference sequence). The CDR3 sequence is CATSRGGGNYGYTF. The CDR3 region has the DNA TGTGCCACCAGCAGGGGGGGCGGAAACTATGGCTACACCTTC.

V is TRBV6-4 and J is TRBJ1-5; no reliable D call. Germline V lookup: CDR1 MRHNA, CDR2 SNTAGT. Deletions cut 0 bases from V and 1 base from J, with 16 bases between. This CDR3 has 18 residues. The CDR3 DNA sequence: TGTGCCAGCAGTGACTCTGGTGGAGTTAGGAAGAGCAATCAGCCCCAGCATTTT. Protein product: CASSDSGGVRKSNQPQHF.

The rearrangement joins TRBV4-1 to TRBJ2-7, with TRBD2 as a possible D gene (6 bases). Trimming took 4 bases from V and 2 from J, leaving 15 bases between them. Germline V CDR1 and CDR2: MGHRA, YSYEKL. CDR3 length: 15 residues. The CDR3 loop reads CASSRTAGSTYEQYF. DNA for the CDR3: TGCGCCAGCAGCCGGACTGCGGGATCGACCTACGAGCAGTACTTC.

Comment on this clone: This sample includes further DNA sequences coding for the same CDR3. This chain joins TRBV29-1 and TRBJ1-2; the D is unclear. CDR1 and CDR2 (germline): SQVTM, ANQGSEA. This CDR3 spans 11 amino acids. Trimming stripped 6 bases from V and 7 bases from J, with 12 bases between. The CDR3 spells CSVERGSGYTF. The CDR3 DNA sequence: TGCAGCGTCGAACGAGGCAGTGGCTACACCTTC. The full variable domain, completed using reference TRBV29-1 and TRBJ1-2, is SAVISQKPSRDICQRGTSLTIQCQVDSQVTMMFWYRQQPGQSLTLIATANQGSEATYESGFVIDKFPISRPNLTFSTLTVSNMSPEDSSIYLCSVERGSGYTFGSGTRLTVV.

The chain combines TRBV5-1 with TRBJ2-3; D possibly matches TRBD1 or TRBD2 (7 bases each). V was trimmed by 1 base and J by 3 bases, leaving 12 bases between them. Germline V gene sequence: CDR1 SGHRS, CDR2 YFSETQ. CDR3 size: 15 residues. The chain's CDR3 is CASSLWQGGTDTQYF. CDR3 in DNA: TGCGCCAGCAGCTTGTGGCAGGGGGGGACAGATACGCAGTATTTT.

This clone was seen more than once but under ten times. The rearrangement joins TRBV7-9 to TRBJ2-7; no clear D. The CDR3 runs to 14 residues. V shed 1 base and J shed 0 bases, with 7 bases lying between them. Germline V gene sequence: CDR1 SEHNR, CDR2 FQNEAQ (reference sequence). This CDR3 reads CASSLVRSSYEQYF. The CDR3 DNA follows: TGTGCCAGCAGCTTAGTACGGAGCTCCTACGAGCAGTACTTC.